The 14 T cell receptor beta chains below come from one sample, sequenced in a study of human T cells and chemical hapten exposure. From the RACE reads, TCRdb called clonotypes with MiXCR, one entry per CDR3 protein. The repertoire holds about 62,000 distinct CDR3 sequences, with approximately 7% as singletons. Time point indicated: pre-sensitization, week 0. Treatment here: therapeutic diphenylcyclopropenone sensitization with weekly scalp DPC. The sample was whole blood, taken in connection with sensitization to the hapten diphenylcyclopropenone (DPC). The receptors stem from a woman in her 30s with alopecia areata. Some clones in this sample may be carry-over from other donors' samples.

This clonotype has just a few counts. The chain has TRBV13 and TRBJ2-7; 11 nucleotides line up with TRBD2. The length of the CDR3 is 15 residues. Germline V CDR1 and CDR2: PRHDT, FYEKMQ (reference sequence). V was clipped by 5 bases and J by 0 bases; unmatched bases: 3. CDR3 DNA sequence: TGTGCCAGCAGCCGAACTAGCGGGGGCTCCTACGAGCAGTACTTC. It is translated as CASSRTSGGSYEQYF.

This clonotype was recorded a few times. The chain joins TRBV7-9 to TRBJ1-1; no definite D call. The ends were cut back, 2 bases at V and 1 base at J, with 5 bases in the middle. The CDR3 covers 13 residues. The V gene's germline CDR1 is SEHNR and CDR2 FQNEAQ (reference sequence). The CDR3 is CASSLPENTEAFF. Written as DNA, the CDR3 is TGTGCCAGCAGCTTACCCGAGAACACTGAAGCTTTCTTT.

This clonotype was detected ten times or more. The chain uses TRBV12-5 and TRBJ2-1; TRBD2 matches 13 bases. Germline V gene sequence: CDR1 LGHNT, CDR2 FRNRAP. V was pared by 7 bases and J by 4 bases, with 7 bases of the junction left unmatched. The CDR3 has 16 amino acids. The CDR3 reads CASAPGLAGPYNEQFF. The CDR3 DNA reads as TGTGCTAGTGCCCCGGGACTAGCGGGACCTTACAATGAGCAGTTCTTC.

This clonotype appeared a few times. CDR3: CAIRDPTGNGNQPQHF. CDR3 nucleotides: TGTGCCATCAGGGACCCGACAGGGAACGGGAATCAGCCCCAGCATTTT. This chain connects TRBV10-3 to TRBJ1-5; 7 bases align to TRBD1. In germline, CDR1 is ENHRY, CDR2 SYGVKD. Unmatched junction bases numbered 12, after V lost 6 bases and J lost 4 bases. This CDR3 region has 16 residues.

This clonotype was recorded many times. Written as DNA, the CDR3 is TGTGCCAGCAGCTTGAGAAATACAAGGTCCTACGAGCAGTACTTC. Translation: CASSLRNTRSYEQYF. This sequence joins TRBV5-6 and TRBJ2-7; D not certain. This CDR3 is 15 amino acids long. Trimming removed 1 base at V and 1 base at J, with 12 bases between. Germline CDR1 SGHDT, CDR2 YYEEEE.

This clonotype was seen at least ten times. The rearrangement links TRBV12-5 to TRBJ2-3; perhaps D is TRBD1 or TRBD2 (5 bases each). The germline V gene encodes CDR1 LGHNT and CDR2 FRNRAP. The CDR3 covers 14 residues. Trimming pared 2 bases from V and 6 bases from J, leaving 12 bases between. CDR3 sequence: CASGLTPGTDTQYF. CDR3 bases: TGTGCTAGTGGTTTGACGCCCGGGACGGATACGCAGTATTTT.

At least ten counts were recorded for this clonotype. The chain carries TRBV29-1 and TRBJ2-7; D perhaps matches TRBD2 (7 bases). The CDR3 covers 16 residues. The V gene lost 1 base and the J gene lost 0 bases, with 16 bases spanning the gap. The germline gives CDR1 SQVTM, CDR2 ANQGSEA. CDR3 in amino acids: CSVEGNRGGASYEQYF. CDR3 in DNA: TGCAGCGTTGAAGGAAATCGCGGGGGCGCCTCCTACGAGCAGTACTTC.

This clonotype was seen a few times. This chain uses TRBV30 with TRBJ1-1; maybe TRBD1 (5 bases). V shed 0 bases and J shed 4 bases, with 9 bases lying between them. Germline V CDR1 and CDR2: GTSNPN, SVGIG (reference sequence). The CDR3 spans 13 residues. Here the CDR3 reads CAWSVGRVTEAFF. The CDR3 bases are TGTGCCTGGAGTGTGGGGCGGGTCACTGAAGCTTTCTTT. The whole variable domain, filled in from reference TRBV30 and TRBJ1-1, reads SQTIHQWPATLVQPVGSPLSLECTVEGTSNPNLYWYRQAAGRGLQLLFYSVGIGQISSEVPQNLSASRPQDRQFILSSKKLLLSDSGFYLCAWSVGRVTEAFFGQGTRLTVV.

To note about this clonotype: This sequence may be a read error, since a much larger clone differs from it by one base. This chain uses TRBV2 with TRBJ1-5; the D is unclear. Germline V CDR1 and CDR2: SNHLY, FYNNEI. The CDR3 covers 13 residues. The CDR3 spells CASSDVWNQRQHF. The CDR3 DNA follows: TGTGCCAGCAGTGACGTCTGGAATCAGCGCCAGCATTTT.

This clonotype has a count of ten or more. The CDR3 nucleotides read TGTGCCAGCAGGTTCGCGGGCGGTTCACCCCTCCACTTT. It is translated as CASRFAGGSPLHF. The V and J genes are TRBV2 and TRBJ1-6; the D is unclear. Germline V gene lookup returns CDR1 SNHLY and CDR2 FYNNEI. V lost 6 bases and J 9 bases, leaving 12 bases between the germline ends. The CDR3 spans 13 residues. Combining the CDR3 with reference TRBV2 and TRBJ1-6 gives the whole variable domain EPEVTQTPSHQVTQMGQEVILRCVPISNHLYFYWYRQILGQKVEFLVSFYNNEISEKSEIFDDQFSVERPDGSNFTLKIRSTKLEDSAMYFCASRFAGGSPLHFGNGTRLTVT.

There are a few counts of this clonotype. J is TRBJ1-2 and V is TRBV7-9; D unclear. Germline values: CDR1 SEHNR, CDR2 FQNEAQ (reference sequence). Between the trimmed V and J ends, which lost 5 bases and 6 bases, there was a span of 10 bases. This CDR3 contains 12 residues. CDR3 in amino acids: CASSPRPHGYTF. In nucleotides, the CDR3 is TGTGCCAGCAGCCCGAGACCCCATGGCTACACCTTC.

This chain joins TRBV29-1 and TRBJ2-4; D is unclear. V was pared by 3 bases and J by 6 bases, with 15 bases between. The germline V gene encodes CDR1 SQVTM and CDR2 ANQGSEA. The CDR3 consists of 14 residues. CDR3 loop: CSVELGIGGNIQYF. The DNA for the CDR3 is TGCAGCGTTGAGCTAGGGATTGGTGGAAACATTCAGTACTTC.

This clonotype showed up many times. The chain is built from TRBV7-9 and TRBJ1-2; a possible D gene is TRBD1 (6 bases). CDR1 and CDR2 from the germline V gene are SEHNR and FQNEAQ (reference sequence). This CDR3 region has 17 residues. Trimming removed 1 base at V and 1 base at J, with 16 bases between. This CDR3 reads CASSLGAWGHDNYGYTF. The CDR3 DNA is TGTGCCAGCAGCTTAGGAGCGTGGGGGCACGATAACTATGGCTACACCTTC.

This clonotype was recorded at least ten times. The rearrangement uses TRBV7-9 and TRBJ1-2; the match to TRBD1 covers 7 bases. Germline loops: CDR1 SEHNR, CDR2 FQNEAQ (reference sequence). V shed 2 bases and J 2 bases; nucleotides not matched to a gene: 5. The CDR3 has 15 residues. As DNA, the CDR3 is TGTGCCAGCAGCTTATCGGCAGGGGGAAACTATGGCTACACCTTC. Translation: CASSLSAGGNYGYTF. The whole variable domain, remainder taken from reference TRBV7-9 and TRBJ1-2, is DTGVSQNPRHKITKRGQNVTFRCDPISEHNRLYWYRQTLGQGPEFLTYFQNEAQLEKSRLLSDRFSAERPKGSFSTLEIQRTEQGDSAMYLCASSLSAGGNYGYTFGSGTRLTVV.